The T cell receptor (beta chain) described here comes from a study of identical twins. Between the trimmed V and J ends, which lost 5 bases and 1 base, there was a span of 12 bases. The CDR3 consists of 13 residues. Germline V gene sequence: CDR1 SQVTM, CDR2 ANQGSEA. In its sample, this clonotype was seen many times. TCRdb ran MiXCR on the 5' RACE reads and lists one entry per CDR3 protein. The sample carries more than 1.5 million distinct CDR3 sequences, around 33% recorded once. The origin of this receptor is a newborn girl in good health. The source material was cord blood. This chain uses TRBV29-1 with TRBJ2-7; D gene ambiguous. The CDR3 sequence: CSVWASTSYEQYF. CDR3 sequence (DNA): TGCAGCGTTTGGGCGTCCACATCCTACGAGCAGTACTTC.